This paragraph covers one T cell receptor (beta chain) sequence. This clonotype was counted many times. This receptor's antigen is unknown. No base quality values were provided; no much bigger clone lies one nucleotide off. The sample originates from a study of human T cells and chemical hapten exposure (TCRdb year 2021). About the study as a whole: For sensitization, 2% DPC in acetone was applied to a roughly 2 cm by roughly 2 cm area of upper inner arm skin. Throughout the roughly 25-week study period, patients were also given weekly therapeutic DPC doses on the scalp. Patch testing was performed on the upper back with Finn chambers containing 0.01% DPC, and the patch tests were scored after 6 days according to International Contact Dermatitis Research Group standards. The patient cohort, mostly female, included alopecia areata with under or over 50% scalp involvement, alopecia totalis and alopecia universalis. Libraries were combined into a pool for sequencing, and differences in TCR yield between samples came mainly from small differences in library volumes within the pool. The study tracked peripheral blood TCR repertoire changes in vivo during primary and secondary sensitization to the hapten diphenylcyclopropenone (DPC) in alopecia patients. Blood was sampled from patients pre-sensitization (week 0) and at 2, 6 and about 24 weeks after DPC sensitization. Some 29 alopecia patients gave blood for TCR sequencing at one to four time points (pre-sensitization, 2, 6 and 24 weeks).

Overall study results and their limits: Repeated subsampling changed both the strength of the expansion versus patch-test correlation and the threshold at which that correlation became significant. Patch test score was positively correlated with the number of PT1 expanded TCRs, with significance at thresholds 8, 16 and 32 but not at 4. Alopecia, a presumed autoimmune disease, was present in all patients, so the immune response of the patients might differ from that of healthy individuals. Expanded TCRs formed significantly more large CDR3 similarity clusters than pre-sensitization or healthy control sets, consistent with antigen-driven responses. DPC sensitization did not change the number of TCRs with a frequency above 1 in 1000, and there was no evidence of changes in global repertoire structure.

The method was RACE. TCRdb records NextSeq 500 as the sequencer. During library preparation, unique molecular identifiers were attached to individual cDNA molecules so that TCRs could be counted quantitatively and reproducibly. From each blood RNA sample, both TCR alpha and TCR beta chains were sequenced. The study's processing was this. Samples had a median of around 92,000 TCRs, with a range from roughly 23,224 to 750,000. The Decombinator software suite was used to annotate V, J and CDR3 in the TCR reads. For PS versus PT1 abundance plots, all samples were subsampled to the same number of TCRs (28,000). TCRs were defined as expanded if absent before sensitization and observed at least eight times at the 2-week time point. TCRdb redid the processing of the public reads, applying fastp at Q25 and MiXCR, and retained in-frame beta chains. Every entry covers one CDR3 protein and lists the most common genes and DNA from its rows. The V and J calls, along with clone size, are taken from TCRdb and not from the paper's own processing. This sample holds 370,000 or so distinct CDR3 sequences; approximately 4.4% were observed only once. The ten biggest clones cover roughly 2.4% of the sample.

In the paper's terms, the time point label means: patch test 1, 2 weeks after DPC sensitization. The treatment or condition label here, explained by the study, means: therapeutic diphenylcyclopropenone sensitization with weekly scalp DPC. Blood at each patch-test visit was drawn before the patch test was applied. Eligible patients were aged 18 to 70, diagnosed with alopecia, deemed suitable for DPC therapy, and excluded if pregnant. Unfractionated whole blood was collected in Tempus Blood RNA tubes, and total RNA was extracted from that blood. Trimming takes 10 bases from V and 3 bases from J, and the germline ends sit 19 bases apart. From the cysteine up to the phenylalanine, the CDR3 has a length of 14 residues. The entry retains the CDR3 DNA only, 42 bases that are in frame from base 1.

The sequence was obtained from a woman aged 45-59 years with alopecia areata. Some clones in this sample may be carry-over from other donors' samples. The rearranged chain carries TRBV12-3 or TRBV12-4 and TRBJ2-7; matching of 5 bases hints at TRBD2 as the D gene. The specimen was whole blood, collected in connection with sensitization to the hapten diphenylcyclopropenone (DPC). CDR3 sequence: CATSRGGQYYEQYF. The DNA reads as follows: TGTGCCACTTCCCGAGGCGGGCAGTACTACGAGCAGTACTTC.